The 20 T cell receptor beta chains below all came from one sample that was sequenced in a study of blood T cell repertoires in COVID-19 (dated by TCRdb to 2019 to 2021). Receptor libraries were prepared by the immunoSEQ multiplex PCR assay. TCRdb's version of the immuneACCESS table is confined to in-frame rearrangements and falls short of the full clone set. An unresolved V gene accounts for under half of the shortfall where checked; the remainder is of unknown origin. The sample includes a few hundred thousand clones, with 89% observed a single time. The ten top clones hold 0.95% to 1.5% of the sample. Sequencing used peripheral blood. All receptors derive from a man between 40 and 49 years old with acute or convalescent COVID-19.

The chain recombines TRBV19 with TRBJ2-1; D may be TRBD1 (6 bases). This CDR3 has 14 amino acids. V was shortened by 4 bases and J by 5 bases, with 12 bases between the two germline ends. CDR1 LNHDA and CDR2 SQIVND come from the germline V gene (reference sequence). CDR3 region: CASSTSGTHNEQFF. The CDR3 bases are TGTGCCAGTAGTACATCCGGGACACACAATGAGCAGTTCTTC.

This chain uses TRBV19 with TRBJ2-1; 10 nucleotides line up with TRBD2. CDR1 is LNHDA and CDR2 is SQIVND in the germline V gene (reference sequence). This CDR3 spans 18 amino acids. V was clipped by 2 bases and J by 4 bases; unmatched bases: 11. CDR3 protein: CASSITTSGIQSYNEQFF. The CDR3 DNA follows: TGTGCCAGTAGTATAACTACTAGCGGGATCCAGAGTTACAATGAGCAGTTCTTC.

This chain joins TRBV6-5 and TRBJ1-2; a possible D gene is TRBD1 (5 bases). V was shortened by 0 bases and J by 1 base, with 12 bases between the two germline ends. This CDR3 is built from 16 residues. Germline V gives CDR1 MNHEY, CDR2 SVGAGI. The CDR3 sequence is CASSYSLSGINYGYTF. The CDR3 bases are TGTGCCAGCAGTTACTCGCTATCAGGGATTAACTATGGCTACACCTTC.

CDR3 nucleotides: TGTGCCAGCAGTTGGGTGGAGTACTATGGCTACACCTTC. Translation: CASSWVEYYGYTF. V gene TRBV28 combines with J gene TRBJ1-2, with no clear D. Trimming removed 4 bases at V and 3 bases at J, with 9 bases between. The length of the CDR3 is 13 residues. Germline-derived CDR1 and CDR2 are MDHEN and SYDVKM.

The CDR3 DNA reads TGCGCCAGCACCGGTACAGCTAACTATGGCTACACCTTC. Translation gives CASTGTANYGYTF. This chain uses TRBV5-1 with TRBJ1-2; D unclear. Germline loops: CDR1 SGHRS, CDR2 YFSETQ. This CDR3 has 13 residues. Trimming shortened V by 6 bases and J by 0 bases, and 9 bases separated the two germline ends.

The chain has TRBV6-5 and TRBJ1-1; 8 bases align to TRBD1. The CDR3 has 14 residues. The junction had 7 bases not matched to a gene; V was cut back by 6 bases and J by 4 bases. Germline V lookup: CDR1 MNHEY, CDR2 SVGAGI. The CDR3 loop is CASSTGGWGTEAFF. As DNA, the CDR3 is TGTGCCAGCAGCACAGGGGGTTGGGGCACTGAAGCTTTCTTT.

The CDR3 is CASSLGPTDRAVSYEQYF. The CDR3, as DNA: TGTGCCAGCAGTTTAGGCCCTACGGACAGGGCGGTCTCCTACGAGCAGTACTTC. V and J are TRBV27 and TRBJ2-7; 8 bases agree with TRBD1. Trimming removed 2 bases from V and 0 bases from J; junction bases left unmatched: 12. Germline CDR1 MNHEY, CDR2 SMNVEV (reference sequence). The CDR3 has 18 residues.

J is TRBJ2-1 and V is TRBV24-1, with 16 bases lining up with TRBD2. The CDR3 spans 19 residues. With V trimmed by 5 bases and J by 4 bases, 10 bases remained unmatched. Germline CDR1 reads KGHDR; CDR2 reads SFDVKD. The CDR3 reads CATSGRSGTSGGDYNEQFF. Written as DNA, the CDR3 is TGTGCCACCAGTGGTAGATCCGGGACTAGCGGGGGGGATTACAATGAGCAGTTCTTC.

The V call is TRBV5-1, the J call TRBJ2-3, with TRBD2 matching over 9 bases. This CDR3 spans 15 amino acids. With 4 bases clipped from V and 5 bases from J, the junction kept 8 bases outside the gene matches. The V gene's germline CDR1 is SGHRS and CDR2 YFSETQ. The CDR3 reads CASSLGTSILDTQYF. DNA of the CDR3: TGCGCCAGCAGCCTAGGGACTAGCATATTAGATACGCAGTATTTT.

The rearrangement uses TRBV19 and TRBJ2-5; 8 bases map to TRBD2. The CDR3 consists of 14 residues. Germline V gives CDR1 LNHDA, CDR2 SQIVND (reference sequence). Losses at the gene ends were 3 bases for V and 5 bases for J; bases not matched to a gene: 5. The CDR3 DNA reads as TGTGCCAGTAGTATTGGGGCGGGAGGCGAGACCCAGTACTTC. It specifies CASSIGAGGETQYF.

This clone has more than one count but fewer than ten. The chain is built from TRBV9 and TRBJ1-2; D gene ambiguous. CDR1 SGDLS and CDR2 YYNGEE come from the germline V gene. The CDR3 has 15 residues. The V end lost 0 bases, the J end lost 3 bases, and 12 bases lay between the germline ends. Here the CDR3 reads CASSVGEGAYYGYTF. The DNA for the CDR3 is TGTGCCAGCAGCGTAGGCGAGGGCGCGTACTATGGCTACACCTTC. The whole variable domain, remainder taken from reference TRBV9 and TRBJ1-2, is DSGVTQTPKHLITATGQRVTLRCSPRSGDLSVYWYQQSLDQGLQFLIQYYNGEERAKGNILERFSAQQFPDLHSELNLSSLELGDSALYFCASSVGEGAYYGYTFGSGTRLTVV.

This clone was observed a few times. The chain recombines TRBV7-9 with TRBJ2-1; 11 bases line up with TRBD2. The CDR3 runs 17 residues. V lost 0 bases and J lost 4; bases outside the gene matches: 5. The germline V gene has CDR1 SEHNR and CDR2 FQNEAQ (reference sequence). CDR3 loop: CASSLASGRGGYNEQFF. CDR3 bases: TGTGCCAGCAGCTTAGCTAGCGGGAGGGGCGGGTACAATGAGCAGTTCTTC.

About this clone: Other DNA sequences from this sample encode an identical CDR3 as well. The V call is TRBV9, the J call TRBJ2-1; D not certain. The germline CDR1 and CDR2 sequences are SGDLS and YYNGEE. V gave up 0 bases and J gave up 7 bases, with 2 bases separating them. This CDR3 has 11 residues. CDR3 protein: CASSVANEQFF. CDR3 nucleotides: TGTGCCAGCAGCGTAGCTAATGAGCAGTTCTTC.

The genes are TRBV6-5 and TRBJ2-7; 8 nucleotides align to TRBD1. After removal of 8 bases from V and 2 bases from J, the junction contained 8 bases not matched to a gene. This CDR3 is 14 amino acids long. From germline, CDR1 is MNHEY and CDR2 SVGAGI. The CDR3 region has the DNA TGTGCCAGCGTCGGACAGGGCACGACCTACGAGCAGTACTTC. Protein product: CASVGQGTTYEQYF.

V usage is TRBV6-5 and J usage is TRBJ1-1; a weak D match, TRBD1 (6 bases). V was pared by 0 bases and J by 1 base, with 9 bases between. Germline CDR1 reads MNHEY; CDR2 reads SVGAGI. The CDR3 runs to 15 residues. The CDR3 spells CASSYSGGPNTEAFF. The CDR3 DNA sequence: TGTGCCAGCAGTTACTCGGGGGGGCCGAACACTGAAGCTTTCTTT.

V is TRBV9 and J is TRBJ2-7; 11 bases are a match to TRBD1. Looked up from germline, CDR1 is SGDLS and CDR2 is YYNGEE. The CDR3 length is 15 residues. V lost 4 bases and J lost 7; bases outside the gene matches: 10. CDR3 amino acids: CASSNRDRGDPEQYF. The CDR3 DNA is TGTGCCAGCAGCAACCGGGACAGGGGGGATCCAGAGCAGTACTTC.

This chain joins TRBV15 and TRBJ2-1, with 9 bases fitting TRBD2. The V segment lost 0 bases and the J segment 2 bases; nucleotides outside the gene matches: 5. The CDR3 extends over 17 amino acids. The germline gives CDR1 LNHNV, CDR2 YYDKDF (reference sequence). CDR3 region: CATSRDFLAGPYNEQFF. The CDR3 DNA sequence: TGTGCCACCAGCAGAGATTTCCTAGCGGGGCCCTACAATGAGCAGTTCTTC.

The rearrangement joins TRBV9 to TRBJ1-1; no definite D call. Deletions cut 3 bases from V and 1 base from J, with 10 bases between. There are 14 residues in the CDR3. Germline CDR1 and CDR2: SGDLS and YYNGEE. In DNA form, the CDR3 reads TGTGCCAGCAGCGCTCTCGAGGGGAACACTGAAGCTTTCTTT. Its translation: CASSALEGNTEAFF.

This clone appeared a single time. This sequence joins TRBV6-5 and TRBJ2-7; 7 positions agree with TRBD2. Trimming removed 4 bases from V and 4 bases from J; junction bases left unmatched: 7. Per the germline V gene, CDR1 is MNHEY and CDR2 is SVGAGI. The CDR3 runs 14 residues. CDR3 sequence reads: CASSSAGGGYEQYF. CDR3 DNA sequence: TGTGCCAGCAGTTCTGCCGGCGGGGGTTACGAGCAGTACTTC.

CDR3 sequence reads: CASILRVGSNYGYTF. For the CDR3, the DNA is TGCGCCAGCATTCTTCGAGTCGGTTCTAACTATGGCTACACCTTC. J is TRBJ1-2 and V is TRBV4-1; D uncertain. The CDR3 has 15 residues. The V end lost 7 bases, the J end lost 0 bases, and 15 bases lay between the germline ends. Germline CDR1 is MGHRA and CDR2 is YSYEKL.